These 32 T cell receptor beta chains came from one sample sequenced in a study of T cells after yellow fever vaccination (dated by TCRdb to the late 2010s). Libraries came from 5' RACE. Sequencing instrument: Illumina NovaSeq 6000. TCRdb handled the public reads itself, with Q25 trimming in fastp and clone calling in MiXCR, and kept productive beta chains. Duplicate CDR3 protein sequences are folded into a single record with the most common DNA and genes. Present in this sample are some 160,000 distinct CDR3 sequences, around 9.3% of which were seen just once. The ten largest account for 35% to 40% of the sample. The treatment or condition tag for this specimen amounts to: live attenuated yellow fever vaccine strain. Sequencing used CD8+ T cells sorted from PBMCs, obtained 45 days after the yellow fever booster vaccination. The receptor set was obtained from a man between 18 and 29 years old who received the YFV17D yellow fever vaccine.

Many counts were recorded for this clonotype. This chain uses TRBV7-3 with TRBJ2-2; TRBD1 is a possible D gene (5 bases). The V gene lost 3 bases and the J gene lost 4 bases, with 12 bases spanning the gap. The CDR3 loop spans 15 amino acids. CDR1 is SGHTA, CDR2 FQGTGA, per germline. The CDR3 spells CASSFSARATGELFF. In DNA, the CDR3 is TGTGCCAGCAGCTTCTCCGCCAGGGCCACCGGGGAGCTGTTTTTT.

This clonotype turned up a few times. The rearrangement uses TRBV5-5 and TRBJ1-4; D is possibly TRBD1 (5 bases). CDR3 length: 17 residues. In germline, CDR1 is SGHKS, CDR2 YYEKEE (reference sequence). Between the trimmed V and J ends, which lost 3 bases and 7 bases, there was a span of 22 bases. CDR3 sequence (DNA): TGTGCCAGCAGCTCTTTTGGCAGGGCCCGGATTCGTGAAAAACTGTTTTTT. As protein: CASSSFGRARIREKLFF.

This clonotype was picked up many times. J is TRBJ2-3 and V is TRBV5-1; D call uncertain. The CDR3 runs 15 residues. Germline CDR1 is SGHRS and CDR2 is YFSETQ. Deletions cut 4 bases from V and 1 base from J, with 13 bases between. The CDR3 nucleotides read TGCGCCAGCAGCCCGCGCGGTGACCGCACAGATACGCAGTATTTT. It translates to CASSPRGDRTDTQYF.

Comments on this clonotype: Given a much more abundant clone one base away, this may be a read error. The chain joins TRBV4-2 to TRBJ2-1; 9 bases map to TRBD2. Germline CDR1 is LGHNA and CDR2 is YNFKEQ. J lost 9 bases, V lost 8 bases, and 11 bases had no gene match. The CDR3 loop spans 14 amino acids. The CDR3 DNA reads as TGTGCCAGCCGCGGGGGGGCCGAACACACTGAGCAGTTCTTC. As protein: CASRGGAEHTEQFF.

This chain links TRBV10-3 with TRBJ1-6; possibly TRBD1 for D (6 bases). The CDR3 totals 14 residues. V gave up 6 bases and J gave up 6 bases, with 12 bases separating them. CDR1 and CDR2 (germline): ENHRY, SYGVKD. The CDR3: CAISSGQINSPLHF. DNA for the CDR3: TGTGCCATCAGCTCCGGACAGATTAATTCACCCCTCCACTTT.

This clonotype has just a few counts. The rearrangement links TRBV20-1 to TRBJ2-7; 8 bases match TRBD2. V dropped 0 bases and J dropped 0; count of bases not matched to a gene: 25. CDR1 DFQATT and CDR2 SNEGSKA come from the germline V gene (reference sequence). The CDR3 has 22 amino acids. The CDR3 sequence is CSARDPISVRLAGPPDSYEQYV. DNA of the CDR3: TGCAGTGCTAGAGATCCGATCTCCGTTCGGCTAGCGGGTCCTCCTGACTCCTACGAGCAGTACGTC.

This clonotype was seen repeatedly, ten times or more. The chain joins TRBV3-1 to TRBJ2-7, with D possibly being TRBD1 or TRBD2 (5 bases each). Germline V gene data show CDR1 as LGHDT and CDR2 as YNNKEL (reference sequence). V was trimmed by 4 bases and J by 0 bases, leaving 16 bases between them. The CDR3 consists of 16 residues. In DNA form, the CDR3 reads TGTGCCAGCAGCCCTTATACCGGGACGGTCTCCTACGAGCAGTACTTC. Its translation: CASSPYTGTVSYEQYF.

The chain is built from TRBV7-6 and TRBJ1-6, with unresolved D. Trimming left V 5 bases short and J 7 bases short, with 15 bases between. Germline CDR1 SGHVS, CDR2 FNYEAQ. This CDR3 comprises 15 residues. The CDR3 sequence: CASSRLDRGNSPLHF. CDR3 sequence (DNA): TGTGCCAGCAGCCGCCTAGACCGAGGGAATTCACCCCTCCACTTT.

This chain connects TRBV20-1 to TRBJ2-1; D remains ambiguous. There are 15 residues in the CDR3. CDR1 is DFQATT, CDR2 SNEGSKA, per germline (reference sequence). Trimming took off 6 bases at V and 0 bases at J, with 15 bases between the two ends. The DNA of the CDR3 is TGCAGTGCCGGAAACCAAATGAGCTCCTACAATGAGCAGTTCTTC. Protein: CSAGNQMSSYNEQFF.

This sequence joins TRBV4-3 and TRBJ2-7; D is tentatively TRBD1 or TRBD2 (5 bases each). Trimming took off 5 bases at V and 0 bases at J, with 14 bases between the two ends. The CDR3 length is 15 residues. The germline V gene encodes CDR1 LGHNA and CDR2 YSLEER. DNA for the CDR3: TGCGCCAGCAGCATACGGGACGGAAGCTCCTACGAGCAGTACTTC. Translation: CASSIRDGSSYEQYF.

This chain links TRBV6-5 with TRBJ2-3; D could derive from TRBD1 or TRBD2 (5 bases each). This CDR3 has 16 amino acids. The germline V gene has CDR1 MNHEY and CDR2 SVGAGI. V was cut by 5 bases and J by 0 bases, with 15 bases left in between. CDR3 protein: CASSRSGTLSTDTQYF. Written as DNA, the CDR3 is TGTGCCAGCAGTCGCTCCGGGACCCTTAGCACAGATACGCAGTATTTT.

The chain recombines TRBV11-2 with TRBJ2-6; D gene unclear. CDR3 length: 15 residues. V was shortened by 2 bases and J by 0 bases, with 5 bases between the two germline ends. CDR1 SGHAT and CDR2 FQNNGV come from the germline V gene. CDR3 nucleotide sequence: TGTGCCAGCAGCTTACACGGCTCTGGGGCCAACGTCCTGACTTTC. Amino acids: CASSLHGSGANVLTF.

This chain uses TRBV5-1 with TRBJ1-2; 10 bases map to TRBD1. The germline V gene has CDR1 SGHRS and CDR2 YFSETQ. The CDR3 covers 16 residues. Trimming took 1 base from V and 6 from J; bases not matched to a gene: 9. The DNA for the CDR3 is TGCGCCAGCAGCTTGTCCCCGACAGGGGGCCTGGATGGCTACACCTTC. As protein: CASSLSPTGGLDGYTF.

There are many counts of this clonotype. The chain is built from TRBV7-2 and TRBJ2-2; D might be TRBD1 (6 bases). CDR1 and CDR2 (germline): SGHTA, FQGNSA. The CDR3 spans 15 residues. Trimming removed 1 base at V and 1 base at J, with 7 bases between. The CDR3 DNA sequence: TGTGCCAGCAGCTTAGTAGGGGGGAACACCGGGGAGCTGTTTTTT. Amino acids: CASSLVGGNTGELFF.

The chain employs TRBV7-3 and TRBJ1-5; D not resolved. Trimming removed 5 bases at V and 7 bases at J, with 18 bases between. Germline loops: CDR1 SGHTA, CDR2 FQGTGA. This CDR3 is built from 15 residues. This chain's CDR3 is CASSPGRGVGQPQHF. The CDR3 region has the DNA TGTGCCAGCAGCCCCGGACGCGGAGTAGGGCAGCCCCAGCATTTT.

This sequence joins TRBV29-1 and TRBJ2-6; D gene uncertain. With 6 bases removed from V and 0 bases from J, the gap between germline ends came to 6 bases. This CDR3 contains 13 residues. CDR1 is SQVTM, CDR2 ANQGSEA, per germline. CDR3 protein: CSVSSSGANVLTF. The CDR3 DNA reads as TGCAGCGTATCGTCCTCTGGGGCCAACGTCCTGACTTTC.

The rearrangement joins TRBV6-2 or TRBV6-3 to TRBJ2-7; D uncertain. With 2 bases removed from V and 1 base from J, the gap between germline ends came to 15 bases. Germline CDR1 and CDR2: MNHEY and SVGEGT. CDR3 size: 16 residues. CDR3 loop: CASSYVNRPSSYEQYV. CDR3 in DNA: TGTGCCAGCAGTTACGTGAACCGGCCCTCGTCCTACGAGCAGTACGTC.

The CDR3 coding sequence is TGTGCCAGCAGCTTAAGTACAGGGGTACAGCCCCAGCATTTT. It yields the protein CASSLSTGVQPQHF. The chain links TRBV7-9 to TRBJ1-5, with TRBD1 matching 7 bases. V trimming: 2 bases; J trimming: 7 bases; junction bases outside the gene matches: 5. The CDR3 spans 14 residues. Germline V CDR1 and CDR2: SEHNR, FQNEAQ (reference sequence).

This clonotype was seen at least ten times. CDR3 sequence: CASSDDERGGYNEQFF. The CDR3 DNA follows: TGTGCCAGCAGTGACGACGAGCGGGGGGGCTACAATGAGCAGTTCTTC. The chain joins TRBV6-4 to TRBJ2-1; 10 bases map to TRBD2. CDR3 size: 16 residues. Trimming cost V 2 bases and J 3 bases; bases outside gene matches: 4. Germline assignment: CDR1 MRHNA and CDR2 SNTAGT.

The chain carries TRBV20-1 and TRBJ2-1; D not resolved. From germline, CDR1 is DFQATT and CDR2 SNEGSKA (reference sequence). This CDR3 is 11 amino acids long. V shed 0 bases and J shed 10 bases, with 7 bases lying between them. The CDR3 bases are TGCAGTGCTAGAGATCAGGTCGAGCAGTTCTTC. It specifies CSARDQVEQFF.

This clonotype was observed a few times. This rearrangement joins TRBV18 to TRBJ2-3, with a possible D match to TRBD1 (5 bases). With 0 bases removed from V and 6 bases from J, the gap between germline ends came to 10 bases. This CDR3 comprises 14 residues. Per germline, CDR1 KGHSH and CDR2 LQKENI. The CDR3 protein is CASSPPVGLDTQYF. The CDR3 bases are TGTGCCAGCTCACCACCGGTGGGGCTCGATACGCAGTATTTT. Combining the CDR3 with reference TRBV18 and TRBJ2-3 gives the whole variable domain NAGVMQNPRHLVRRRGQEARLRCSPMKGHSHVYWYRQLPEEGLKFMVYLQKENIIDESGMPKERFSAEFPKEGPSILRIQQVVRGDSAAYFCASSPPVGLDTQYFGPGTRLTVL.

The chain has TRBV27 and TRBJ2-7; maybe TRBD2 (5 bases). Looked up from germline, CDR1 is MNHEY and CDR2 is SMNVEV (reference sequence). The CDR3 has 12 amino acids. Trimming took 5 bases from V and 7 from J, leaving 12 bases between them. The CDR3 bases are TGTGCCAGCAGTCCTCACGGACTTGAGCAGTACTTC. Encoded protein: CASSPHGLEQYF.

The chain joins TRBV7-2 to TRBJ2-3; D may match TRBD1 or TRBD2 (5 bases each). The CDR3 is made up of 18 amino acids. V shed 6 bases and J shed 2 bases, with 24 bases lying between them. The V gene's germline CDR1 is SGHTA and CDR2 FQGNSA. DNA of the CDR3: TGTGCCAGCAGGCTGGGGGAATTGGGTCTTATCATCACAGATACGCAGTATTTT. It yields the protein CASRLGELGLIITDTQYF.

A few counts support this clonotype. The chain recombines TRBV3-1 with TRBJ2-2; the D gene is possibly TRBD1 (5 bases). The ends were cut back, 3 bases at V and 0 bases at J, with 11 bases in the middle. Germline CDR1 is LGHDT and CDR2 is YNNKEL (reference sequence). The CDR3 totals 16 residues. The chain's CDR3 is CASSHPEGANTGELFF. For the CDR3, the DNA is TGTGCCAGCAGCCACCCAGAAGGGGCGAACACCGGGGAGCTGTTTTTT.

This rearrangement joins TRBV5-1 to TRBJ2-3; the match to TRBD2 covers 8 bases. V lost 2 bases to trimming and J lost 5 bases; unmatched junction nucleotides: 7. The CDR3 has 15 amino acids. Germline-derived CDR1 and CDR2 are SGHRS and YFSETQ. The CDR3 region has the DNA TGCGCCAGCAGCTTTCTCGGGGGGGCAGTAGATACGCAGTATTTT. Translation gives CASSFLGGAVDTQYF.

This clonotype was found a few times. V and J are TRBV9 and TRBJ2-2, with TRBD2 matching over 8 bases. Germline lookup yields CDR1 SGDLS and CDR2 YYNGEE. With V trimmed by 0 bases and J by 3 bases, 7 bases remained unmatched. The CDR3 consists of 17 residues. CDR3 in amino acids: CASSVVFGGAYTGELFF. DNA for the CDR3: TGTGCCAGCAGCGTAGTTTTCGGGGGGGCTTACACCGGGGAGCTGTTTTTT.

This clonotype showed up just a few times. This rearrangement joins TRBV18 to TRBJ2-3; the D is unclear. Germline CDR1 and CDR2: KGHSH and LQKENI. This CDR3 is 14 amino acids long. Deletions cut 6 bases from V and 4 bases from J, with 14 bases between. The CDR3 sequence is CASSKEGMPDTQYF. The CDR3 DNA reads TGTGCCAGCTCCAAAGAAGGGATGCCAGATACGCAGTATTTT. The complete variable domain, with remaining parts taken from reference TRBV18 and TRBJ2-3, reads NAGVMQNPRHLVRRRGQEARLRCSPMKGHSHVYWYRQLPEEGLKFMVYLQKENIIDESGMPKERFSAEFPKEGPSILRIQQVVRGDSAAYFCASSKEGMPDTQYFGPGTRLTVL.

V and J are TRBV7-6 and TRBJ2-5, with D possibly matching TRBD1 (6 bases). Germline V gene sequence: CDR1 SGHVS, CDR2 FNYEAQ. Deletions cut 5 bases from V and 3 bases from J, with 13 bases between. The length of the CDR3 is 14 residues. The CDR3 protein is CASSIGQFKETQYF. The CDR3 nucleotides are TGTGCCAGCAGCATAGGACAGTTTAAAGAGACCCAGTACTTC.

V and J are TRBV24-1 and TRBJ2-3; TRBD2 matches 9 bases. V lost 4 bases and J lost 5; bases outside the gene matches: 3. In germline, CDR1 is KGHDR, CDR2 SFDVKD. The CDR3 covers 14 residues. Written as DNA, the CDR3 is TGTGCCACCAGTGAGCGGGGGGGCCTAGATACGCAGTATTTT. Amino acids: CATSERGGLDTQYF.

In its sample, this clonotype was seen a few times. V and J are TRBV6-6 and TRBJ2-5; 12 positions agree with TRBD2. Germline lookup yields CDR1 MNHNY and CDR2 SVGAGI (reference sequence). CDR3 size: 17 residues. The V gene end was trimmed by 2 bases and the J gene end by 4 bases; junction bases not matched to a gene: 8. CDR3 DNA sequence: TGTGCCAGCAGTTACACGAGTGGACTAGCGGGGAGAGAGACCCAGTACTTC. This codes for CASSYTSGLAGRETQYF.

In this sample, this clonotype turned up a few times. V usage is TRBV7-2 and J usage is TRBJ1-1, with D possibly matching TRBD1 (6 bases). Germline V gene data show CDR1 as SGHTA and CDR2 as FQGNSA. The CDR3 sequence is 13 residues long. The ends were cut back, 6 bases at V and 1 base at J, with 9 bases in the middle. The DNA for the CDR3 is TGTGCCAGCAGAGGGGACAAGAACACTGAAGCTTTCTTT. Translated, it gives CASRGDKNTEAFF. The variable domain in full, with the rest retrieved from reference TRBV7-2 and TRBJ1-1, is GAGVSQSPSNKVTEKGKDVELRCDPISGHTALYWYRQSLGQGLEFLIYFQGNSAPDKSGLPSDRFSAERTGGSVSTLTIQRTQQEDSAVYLCASRGDKNTEAFFGQGTRLTVV.

This clonotype appeared a few times. The J gene is TRBJ2-7, the V gene TRBV6-1; no firm D call. Germline lookup yields CDR1 MNHNS and CDR2 SASEGT. CDR3 length equals 14 residues. The V and J ends lost 5 bases and 3 bases respectively, with 14 bases between them. The chain's CDR3 is CASSTLQGFYEQYV. The CDR3 DNA sequence: TGTGCCAGCAGTACCCTTCAAGGGTTCTACGAGCAGTACGTC.